A single sample gave rise to the 7 T cell receptor beta chains below, sequenced in a study of low-dose radiotherapy and immunotherapy resistance in tumors. cDNA synthesis used a TRAV/TRBV-specific primer set for both chains. With a V-primer adapter and a constant-region primer, TCRs were amplified for 20 PCR cycles. In TCRdb, the reads were re-called with MiXCR into one record per CDR3 protein. The sample records 40,000 or so distinct CDR3 sequences, around 21% being singletons. The time point: after trial treatment. The treatment denotes: LDRT plus nivolumab, ipilimumab, low-dose cyclophosphamide and aspirin (RACIN trial). The sequencing here drew on PBMCs, taken after low-dose radiotherapy plus immunotherapy. These receptors were taken from a female donor with ovarian cancer.

This clonotype came up many times. The rearrangement uses TRBV20-1 and TRBJ2-7; D gene uncertain. This CDR3 spans 16 amino acids. Germline V gives CDR1 DFQATT, CDR2 SNEGSKA (reference sequence). V was shortened by 1 base and J by 2 bases, with 18 bases between the two germline ends. CDR3 nucleotides: TGCAGTGCTAGAGCTTTCTATTGGAAAAATCCCTACGAGCAGTACTTC. Protein sequence: CSARAFYWKNPYEQYF.

The chain couples TRBV27 to TRBJ2-3, with 9 bases lining up with TRBD2. The CDR3 consists of 15 residues. Trimming at V came to 5 bases and at J to 6 bases, leaving 9 bases not matched to a gene. The germline V gene has CDR1 MNHEY and CDR2 SMNVEV (reference sequence). CDR3 protein: CASSLSGRGWDTQYF. The CDR3 bases are TGTGCCAGCAGTCTTAGCGGGAGAGGGTGGGATACGCAGTATTTT.

This clonotype has ten or more counts. This rearrangement joins TRBV2 to TRBJ2-6; the match to TRBD1 covers 8 bases. The ends lost 7 bases at V and 0 bases at J; junction bases unmatched: 17. The germline V gene has CDR1 SNHLY and CDR2 FYNNEI. This CDR3 spans 20 amino acids. The DNA of the CDR3 is TGTGCCAGCACCCTGATGGAAGGGGACAGGTCGACCTCTGGGGCCAACGTCCTGACTTTC. Its protein product is CASTLMEGDRSTSGANVLTF. Variable domain in full (rest from reference TRBV2 and TRBJ2-6): EPEVTQTPSHQVTQMGQEVILRCVPISNHLYFYWYRQILGQKVEFLVSFYNNEISEKSEIFDDQFSVERPDGSNFTLKIRSTKLEDSAMYFCASTLMEGDRSTSGANVLTFGAGSRLTVL.

By share, this clonotype counts as medium-sized (0.01 to 0.1%). An end of the junction differs from the germline gene, which may be a read error. The CDR3 protein is CASTGHTEAFF. As DNA, the CDR3 is TGTGCAAGCACGGGGCACACTGAAGCTTTCTTT. This sequence joins TRBV28 and TRBJ1-1, with D possibly matching TRBD1 (5 bases). There are 11 residues in the CDR3. Germline loops: CDR1 MDHEN, CDR2 SYDVKM.

This clonotype was observed many times. This chain uses TRBV2 with TRBJ1-3; 7 bases fit TRBD1. J lost 2 bases, V lost 4 bases, and 2 bases had no gene match. There are 14 residues in the CDR3. Germline V gene data show CDR1 as SNHLY and CDR2 as FYNNEI. CDR3 residues: CASSGQGAGNTIYF. The CDR3 DNA follows: TGTGCCAGCAGTGGACAGGGAGCTGGAAACACCATATATTTT.

At least ten counts were recorded for this clonotype. V and J are TRBV20-1 and TRBJ2-5; D might be TRBD1 (7 bases). This CDR3 has 17 amino acids. Germline CDR1 is DFQATT and CDR2 is SNEGSKA (reference sequence). Trimming removed 4 bases from V and 5 bases from J, with 26 bases in between. CDR3 sequence reads: CSATGGGYGGRVETQYF. The CDR3 region has the DNA TGCAGTGCTACAGGGGGAGGCTATGGGGGGCGCGTGGAGACCCAGTACTTC.

This clonotype was seen at least ten times. The chain recombines TRBV28 with TRBJ1-1; 7 bases line up with TRBD1. Germline V gene sequence: CDR1 MDHEN, CDR2 SYDVKM. The ends lost 4 bases at V and 0 bases at J; junction bases unmatched: 5. The CDR3 spans 15 residues. The CDR3 is CASSSSQGMNTEAFF. For the CDR3, the DNA is TGTGCCAGCAGTTCCTCACAGGGGATGAACACTGAAGCTTTCTTT.